This TCR beta chain was sequenced during a study of beta chain features in type 1 diabetes. General observations from the study: A PCR bias possibly favoring shorter templates would apply equally to patients and controls. A closer apparent resemblance between naive, central memory and Treg TCRB repertoires was seen in patients than in healthy donors.

Sequencing targeted expressed TCRB transcripts, as all isolated RNA had been reverse transcribed. Assay used: immunoSEQ multiplex PCR; TCRdb lists only in-frame clones, some missing. The sample includes about 150,000 clones, approximately 9.9% of them seen just once. This clone appeared a few times. What it binds is not known. The CDR3 loop spans 17 amino acids. V gave up 1 base and J gave up 7 bases; unmatched junction bases: 12. The germline V gene has CDR1 SGHAT and CDR2 FQNNGV. The receptor's source is a woman aged 18 to 35 in good health. The chain uses TRBV11-2 and TRBJ2-1; 8 nucleotides match TRBD2. Sequencing input: central memory CD4+ T cells from blood. The CDR3 nucleotides are TGTGCCAGCAGCTTAGGCAAGGTGCGGGAGGCCATTAATGAGCAGTTCTTC. It encodes CASSLGKVREAINEQFF.